The entry below gives a single T cell receptor beta chain sequence along with its context. Its specificity is not known. This sample stems from a study of T cell repertoires in cytomegalovirus infection. The overall study: HLA-B-restricted CMV epitopes that are well studied, plus recently identified HLA-C-restricted ones, were used by the study.

The CDR3 sequence is 14 residues long. CDR1 is SGHRS and CDR2 is YFSETQ in the germline V gene. The V gene lost 1 base and the J gene lost 4 bases, with 11 bases spanning the gap. TCRdb ran MiXCR on the reads and lists one entry per CDR3 protein. The table records fewer than 1,000,000 distinct CDR3 sequences, approximately 31% of them present only once. The chain links TRBV5-1 to TRBJ1-1, with D perhaps TRBD1 (6 bases). The clonotype originates from a human donor in good health (CMV status not recorded). Some clones in this sample may be carry-over from other donors' samples. Specimen: cultured CD8+ T cells from PBMCs, collected from culture after CMV antigen stimulation. CDR3 sequence reads: CASSLMGGRTEAFF. CDR3 DNA sequence: TGCGCCAGCAGCTTGATGGGGGGGCGCACTGAAGCTTTCTTT. Together with reference TRBV5-1 and TRBJ1-1, the CDR3 gives the full variable domain: KAGVTQTPRYLIKTRGQQVTLSCSPISGHRSVSWYQQTPGQGLQFLFEYFSETQRNKGNFPGRFSGRQFSNSRSEMNVSTLELGDSALYLCASSLMGGRTEAFFGQGTRLTVV.